Below are 6 T cell receptor beta chains sequenced from a single sample in a study of T cell responses to AZD1222 COVID-19 vaccine (dated by TCRdb to 2020 to 2023). Libraries were made using the immunoSEQ multiplex PCR assay. TCRdb stores this immuneACCESS table with in-frame sequences only. Part of the clones is absent; in the studies checked, under half of the shortfall reflects unresolved V genes, and no reason is known for the rest. Counted in this sample were over 130,000 clones; around nine tenths of them appeared once. 3% to 3.5% of the sample lies in the top ten. The sample's time point, from its label and the paper: about 28 days (+/-7) after the second vaccine dose. The sequencing here drew on peripheral blood, taken 28 days after the second AZD1222 dose. The receptor source for this set is an adult who received the AZD1222 COVID-19 vaccine.

The chain recombines TRBV7-6 with TRBJ2-7, with D unclear. There are 15 residues in the CDR3. Looked up from germline, CDR1 is SGHVS and CDR2 is FNYEAQ. The V end lost 5 bases, the J end lost 0 bases, and 14 bases lay between the germline ends. The CDR3 here is CASSGTGYSSYEQYF. Written as DNA, the CDR3 is TGTGCCAGCAGCGGAACGGGCTACAGCTCCTACGAGCAGTACTTC. The entire variable domain, with the rest obtained from reference TRBV7-6 and TRBJ2-7, is as follows: GAGVSQSPRYKVTKRGQDVALRCDPISGHVSLYWYRQALGQGPEFLTYFNYEAQQDKSGLPNDRFSAERPEGSISTLTIQRTEQRDSAMYRCASSGTGYSSYEQYFGPGTRLTVT.

The rearrangement joins TRBV12-2 to TRBJ2-7; the table names TRBD2, a call not compared with the DNA. TRBV12-2 is deemed a pseudogene. The length of the CDR3 is 15 residues. In nucleotides, the CDR3 is TGTGCAAGTCGCTTGCCCCGAAAGAGCTCCTACGAGCAGTACTTC. Protein sequence: CASRLPRKSSYEQYF.

The chain uses TRBV4-1 and TRBJ2-6, with D unresolved. The CDR3 is 17 amino acids. Germline CDR1 and CDR2: MGHRA and YSYEKL. V was trimmed by 0 bases and J by 0 bases, leaving 9 bases between them. CDR3: CASSQDLRGSGANVLTF. The CDR3 bases are TGCGCCAGCAGCCAAGATCTCCGCGGCTCTGGGGCCAACGTCCTGACTTTC.

Here the CDR3 reads CASSLKGSGANVLTF. As DNA, the CDR3 is TGCGCCAGCAGCTTAAAGGGCTCTGGGGCCAACGTCCTGACTTTC. The chain combines TRBV5-1 with TRBJ2-6, with D hard to call. The germline gives CDR1 SGHRS, CDR2 YFSETQ. The V end lost 2 bases, the J end lost 0 bases, and 6 bases lay between the germline ends. This CDR3 contains 15 residues.

The chain links TRBV2 to TRBJ1-2, with a tentative D call TRBD1 (5 bases). Trimming cost V 1 base and J 4 bases, with 7 bases left between them. Germline V gene sequence: CDR1 SNHLY, CDR2 FYNNEI. The CDR3 totals 13 residues. This CDR3 is CASSEGRAYGYTF. The CDR3 coding sequence is TGTGCCAGCAGTGAAGGCAGGGCCTATGGCTACACCTTC. Full variable domain (rest looked up from reference TRBV2 and TRBJ1-2): EPEVTQTPSHQVTQMGQEVILRCVPISNHLYFYWYRQILGQKVEFLVSFYNNEISEKSEIFDDQFSVERPDGSNFTLKIRSTKLEDSAMYFCASSEGRAYGYTFGSGTRLTVV.

The J gene is TRBJ2-1, the V gene TRBV7-2; the D gene is possibly TRBD2 (6 bases). Trimming stripped 2 bases from V and 0 bases from J, with 8 bases between. Germline V gene lookup returns CDR1 SGHTA and CDR2 FQGNSA. The CDR3 has 15 residues. The CDR3 spells CASSLIAASYNEQFF. The CDR3, as DNA: TGTGCCAGCAGCTTAATAGCGGCCTCCTACAATGAGCAGTTCTTC.